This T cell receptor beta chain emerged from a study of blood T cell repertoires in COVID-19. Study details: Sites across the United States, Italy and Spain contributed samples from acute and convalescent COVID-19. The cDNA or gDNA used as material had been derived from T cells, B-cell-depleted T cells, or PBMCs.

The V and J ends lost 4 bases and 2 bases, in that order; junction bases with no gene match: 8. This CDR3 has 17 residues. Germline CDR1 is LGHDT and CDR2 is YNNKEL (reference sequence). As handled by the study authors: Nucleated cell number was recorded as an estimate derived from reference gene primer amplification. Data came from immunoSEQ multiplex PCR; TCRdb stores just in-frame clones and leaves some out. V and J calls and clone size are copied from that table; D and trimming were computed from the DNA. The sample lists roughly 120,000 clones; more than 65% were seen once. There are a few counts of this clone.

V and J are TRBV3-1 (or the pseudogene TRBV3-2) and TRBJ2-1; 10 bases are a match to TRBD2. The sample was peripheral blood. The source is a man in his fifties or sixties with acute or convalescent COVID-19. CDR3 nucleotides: TGTGCCAGCAGCCCACGAGGACTAGCGGTCACCTACAATGAGCAGTTCTTC. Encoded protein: CASSPRGLAVTYNEQFF.